These 10 T cell receptor beta chains came from one sample sequenced in a study of T cell responses to AZD1222 COVID-19 vaccine. Using immunoSEQ multiplex PCR, the repertoire was profiled, and TCRdb retains in-frame clones only, with some absent. Seen here are roughly 200,000 clones, 80% to 95% observed once, and the top ten hold around 0.96%. The specimen comprised peripheral blood, sampled 28 days after the second dose of the MenACWY control vaccine. These receptors were obtained from an adult who received the MenACWY meningococcal vaccine as a control.

This chain connects TRBV21-1 to TRBJ2-1; TRBD2 is the table's D call, not checked against the DNA. TRBV21-1 is deemed a pseudogene. This CDR3 is built from 18 residues. The CDR3, as DNA: TGTGCCAGCAGCATCATGACTAGCGGGGGGCCCTCCTACAATGAGCAGTTCTTC. Translated: CASSIMTSGGPSYNEQFF.

V is TRBV6-2 or TRBV6-3 and J is TRBJ1-2; 7 bases match TRBD1. V was clipped by 1 base and J by 8 bases; unmatched bases: 10. Germline V gene lookup returns CDR1 MNHEY and CDR2 SVGEGT. This CDR3 region has 15 residues. In DNA form, the CDR3 reads TGTGCCAGCAGTTACTTATGGGACAGAAGTCAAGGCTACACCTTC. Protein product: CASSYLWDRSQGYTF.

The J gene is TRBJ1-2, the V gene TRBV19; weak D call: TRBD1 (6 bases). CDR3 length: 15 amino acids. The germline V and J ends were trimmed by 3 bases and 0 bases, with 11 bases remaining between them. CDR1 LNHDA and CDR2 SQIVND come from the germline V gene (reference sequence). DNA for the CDR3: TGTGCCAGTAGTATTTCCAGGGGTTCTAACTATGGCTACACCTTC. It is translated as CASSISRGSNYGYTF.

The chain recombines TRBV10-1 with TRBJ1-4; D unclear. Trimming pared 0 bases from V and 10 bases from J, leaving 9 bases between. The CDR3 consists of 13 residues. Germline V gene data show CDR1 as WNHNN and CDR2 as SYGVQD (reference sequence). CDR3 in DNA: TGCGCCAGCAGTGAGTCCAATACCGGAAAACTGTTTTTT. Protein product: CASSESNTGKLFF.

The CDR3 nucleotides are TGTGCCAGCAGCTCTGGGACAGCTAGCACAGATACGCAGTATTTT. Its protein is CASSSGTASTDTQYF. The rearrangement joins TRBV11-3 to TRBJ2-3; 7 bases match TRBD1. The CDR3 spans 15 residues. Trimming at V came to 4 bases and at J to 0 bases, leaving 4 bases not matched to a gene. Germline V CDR1 and CDR2: SGHNT, YENEEA.

This clone was detected only once. This rearrangement joins TRBV4-2 to TRBJ2-5; 16 nucleotides line up with TRBD2. V was pared by 3 bases and J by 4 bases, with 5 bases of the junction left unmatched. The germline V gene has CDR1 LGHNA and CDR2 YNFKEQ. This CDR3 spans 17 amino acids. CDR3 in amino acids: CASSQGTSGGARETQYF. The CDR3 DNA sequence: TGTGCCAGCAGCCAGGGGACTAGCGGGGGGGCCCGAGAGACCCAGTACTTC.

CDR3 region: CASSLVEGLNTEAFF. In nucleotides, the CDR3 is TGTGCCAGCAGCTTAGTGGAGGGGTTGAACACTGAAGCTTTCTTT. The chain carries TRBV11-2 and TRBJ1-1, with D tentatively TRBD1 (5 bases). Deletions cut 1 base from V and 0 bases from J, with 9 bases between. Per germline, CDR1 SGHAT and CDR2 FQNNGV. The CDR3 is made up of 15 amino acids.

This clone appeared a single time. The chain couples TRBV19 to TRBJ2-3; no clear D. The ends were cut back, 5 bases at V and 4 bases at J, with 13 bases in the middle. There are 14 residues in the CDR3. The germline CDR1 and CDR2 sequences are LNHDA and SQIVND (reference sequence). CDR3 sequence (DNA): TGTGCCAGTAGTCATCCGGGCCTGGCAGATACGCAGTATTTT. Amino acids: CASSHPGLADTQYF. Looking up the rest from reference TRBV19 and TRBJ2-3 gives the full variable domain: DGGITQSPKYLFRKEGQNVTLSCEQNLNHDAMYWYRQDPGQGLRLIYYSQIVNDFQKGDIAEGYSVSREKKESFPLTVTSAQKNPTAFYLCASSHPGLADTQYFGPGTRLTVL.

The chain couples TRBV6-2 or TRBV6-3 to TRBJ1-5, with unresolved D. This CDR3 has 12 amino acids. Looked up from germline, CDR1 is MNHEY and CDR2 is SVGEGT. Deletions cut 0 bases from V and 7 bases from J, with 4 bases between. This CDR3 reads CASSYSWQPQHF. The CDR3 nucleotides are TGTGCCAGCAGTTACTCTTGGCAGCCCCAGCATTTT.

This clone was counted a single time. V gene TRBV7-9 combines with J gene TRBJ1-1; no clear D gene. Trimming shortened V by 1 base and J by 0 bases, and 12 bases separated the two germline ends. Germline CDR1 SEHNR, CDR2 FQNEAQ (reference sequence). This CDR3 has 16 amino acids. The CDR3: CASSLVPSTVNTEAFF. The CDR3 DNA follows: TGTGCCAGCAGCTTAGTACCGAGCACTGTGAACACTGAAGCTTTCTTT.